The 24 T cell receptor beta chains reported below all come from one sample, sequenced in a study of monozygotic twins with cystic fibrosis. The assay was immunoSEQ multiplex PCR, and TCRdb's table has in-frame clones only and misses some. The table includes approximately 33,000 clones, under 90% detected once. The sequenced material came from blood. The receptors were sampled from a girl aged 2 to 10 with cystic fibrosis.

This CDR3 reads CASSQEGGSTDTQYF. Written as DNA, the CDR3 is TGTGCCAGCAGCCAAGAGGGGGGTAGCACAGATACGCAGTATTTT. The V and J genes are TRBV4-2 and TRBJ2-3; D perhaps matches TRBD2 (6 bases). The V gene's germline CDR1 is LGHNA and CDR2 YNFKEQ. The CDR3 has 15 amino acids. V dropped 0 bases and J dropped 0 bases, with 7 bases sitting between them.

This sequence joins TRBV7-9 and TRBJ2-5; 7 bases map to TRBD2. This CDR3 contains 15 residues. V trimming: 4 bases; J trimming: 3 bases; junction bases outside the gene matches: 8. Looked up from germline, CDR1 is SEHNR and CDR2 is FQNEAQ (reference sequence). The DNA for the CDR3 is TGTGCCAGCAGCTGGAGACGGGGGGAGGAAGAGACCCAGTACTTC. Translating gives CASSWRRGEEETQYF.

The rearrangement links TRBV5-4 to TRBJ1-6, with 10 bases lining up with TRBD1. In germline, CDR1 is SGHNT, CDR2 YYREEE (reference sequence). The CDR3 extends over 16 amino acids. V lost 4 bases to trimming and J lost 6 bases; unmatched junction nucleotides: 7. This CDR3 is CASSHPRDRGNSPLHF. CDR3 in DNA: TGTGCCAGCAGCCACCCACGGGACAGGGGTAATTCACCCCTCCACTTT.

The chain joins TRBV9 to TRBJ1-2; TRBD1 is a possible D gene (5 bases). Germline V gene sequence: CDR1 SGDLS, CDR2 YYNGEE. The ends were cut back, 5 bases at V and 2 bases at J, with 16 bases in the middle. The CDR3 contains 15 residues. This chain's CDR3 is CASRRDSGGNYGYTF. CDR3 nucleotide sequence: TGTGCCAGCAGAAGAGACAGCGGGGGGAACTATGGCTACACCTTC.

The genes are TRBV30 and TRBJ2-3; D tentatively fits TRBD1 or TRBD2 (6 bases each). The CDR3 is made up of 16 amino acids. Deletions cut 2 bases from V and 5 bases from J, with 20 bases between. Germline V gives CDR1 GTSNPN, CDR2 SVGIG (reference sequence). CDR3 DNA: TGTGCCTGGAGTAGACTAAACGGGGGCCCTAAAGATACGCAGTATTTT. Its protein is CAWSRLNGGPKDTQYF.

The chain is built from TRBV4-2 and TRBJ1-1; a possible D gene is TRBD1 (6 bases). Germline CDR1 is LGHNA and CDR2 is YNFKEQ. Trimming cost V 1 base and J 1 base, with 10 bases left between them. CDR3 length equals 15 residues. DNA for the CDR3: TGTGCCAGCAGCCAAGGGACAGCAAAGAACACTGAAGCTTTCTTT. Translating gives CASSQGTAKNTEAFF.

In this sample, this clone turned up once. The chain uses TRBV30 and TRBJ2-2; 11 bases map to TRBD2. J gave up 6 bases and V 0 bases, and 0 bases lay outside the gene matches. The germline CDR1 and CDR2 sequences are GTSNPN and SVGIG (reference sequence). The CDR3 is made up of 14 amino acids. This CDR3 is CAWSVLAGAGELFF. In DNA form, the CDR3 reads TGTGCCTGGAGTGTACTAGCGGGGGCCGGGGAGCTGTTTTTT.

This chain connects TRBV27 to TRBJ2-3; D is possibly TRBD1 (6 bases). Between the trimmed V and J ends, which lost 2 bases and 2 bases, there was a span of 11 bases. The CDR3 totals 15 residues. Germline V CDR1 and CDR2: MNHEY, SMNVEV (reference sequence). This CDR3 reads CASSLGQPNTDTQYF. The CDR3 nucleotides read TGTGCCAGCAGTTTAGGACAGCCTAACACAGATACGCAGTATTTT.

The rearrangement joins TRBV14 to TRBJ2-3; 15 nucleotides agree with TRBD2. The length of the CDR3 is 18 residues. V trimming: 4 bases; J trimming: 4 bases; junction bases outside the gene matches: 9. Germline V lookup: CDR1 SGHDN, CDR2 FVKESK. The CDR3 region has the DNA TGTGCCAGCAGCCCCGGGACTAGCGGGGGGTCGGGCGCAGATACGCAGTATTTT. Protein product: CASSPGTSGGSGADTQYF.

The chain combines TRBV14 with TRBJ2-5; TRBD1 matches at 9 bases. The ends lost 0 bases at V and 5 bases at J; junction bases unmatched: 4. CDR1 and CDR2 from the germline V gene are SGHDN and FVKESK. This CDR3 has 15 amino acids. CDR3 bases: TGTGCCAGCAGCCAAGACTTAGGGACAGGGGAGACCCAGTACTTC. It yields the protein CASSQDLGTGETQYF. The full variable domain, its missing parts supplied by reference TRBV14 and TRBJ2-5, is EAGVTQFPSHSVIEKGQTVTLRCDPISGHDNLYWYRRVMGKEIKFLLHFVKESKQDESGMPNNRFLAERTGGTYSTLKVQPAELEDSGVYFCASSQDLGTGETQYFGPGTRLLVL.

The rearrangement uses TRBV2 and TRBJ1-2; 7 positions match TRBD1. V shed 8 bases and J 10 bases; nucleotides not matched to a gene: 16. CDR1 is SNHLY, CDR2 FYNNEI, per germline. This CDR3 contains 14 residues. CDR3 nucleotides: TGTGCCAGCCATGCCCGTCGGACAGGACAGCCCTACACCTTC. It encodes CASHARRTGQPYTF.

The chain carries TRBV4-2 and TRBJ2-4, with 11 bases identical to TRBD2. The V segment lost 1 base and the J segment 1 base; nucleotides outside the gene matches: 3. Germline loops: CDR1 LGHNA, CDR2 YNFKEQ. CDR3 size: 17 residues. The CDR3 loop reads CASSQGRTSGAKNIQYF. DNA of the CDR3: TGTGCCAGCAGCCAAGGAAGGACTAGCGGGGCCAAAAACATTCAGTACTTC.

The chain recombines TRBV29-1 with TRBJ1-1, with 9 bases identical to TRBD1. The V gene's germline CDR1 is SQVTM and CDR2 ANQGSEA. The CDR3 extends over 12 amino acids. J lost 1 base, V lost 6 bases, and 0 bases had no gene match. The CDR3 nucleotides read TGCAGCGTGGGACAGGGGAACACTGAAGCTTTCTTT. Residues: CSVGQGNTEAFF.

The J gene is TRBJ1-4, the V gene TRBV7-9, with 9 positions matching TRBD1. The junction had 7 bases not matched to a gene; V was cut back by 6 bases and J by 8 bases. Germline CDR1 and CDR2: SEHNR and FQNEAQ (reference sequence). The CDR3 is 14 amino acids. This CDR3 is CASSRDRVEEKLFF. The DNA of the CDR3 is TGTGCCAGCAGTAGGGACAGGGTGGAAGAAAAACTGTTTTTT.

The chain joins TRBV4-2 to TRBJ2-5; a possible D gene is TRBD2 (6 bases). CDR1 and CDR2 (germline): LGHNA, YNFKEQ. The CDR3 is 17 amino acids. Trimming cost V 0 bases and J 1 base, with 15 bases left between them. CDR3 DNA: TGTGCCAGCAGCCAAGAGGAGGGTACCCCTCTCCAAGAGACCCAGTACTTC. Residues: CASSQEEGTPLQETQYF.

The V and J genes are TRBV5-6 and TRBJ2-5; unclear D gene. Germline CDR1 reads SGHDT; CDR2 reads YYEEEE. This CDR3 is 12 amino acids long. The germline V and J ends were trimmed by 1 base and 7 bases, with 8 bases remaining between them. For the CDR3, the DNA is TGTGCCAGCAGCTTGACTGTCGCGACCCAGTACTTC. It specifies CASSLTVATQYF.

This clone has just a few counts. The rearrangement joins TRBV6-4 to TRBJ1-2; D is ambiguous. The V gene lost 3 bases and the J gene lost 5 bases, with 10 bases spanning the gap. The CDR3 is 13 amino acids. Germline V gene lookup returns CDR1 MRHNA and CDR2 SNTAGT. CDR3 DNA sequence: TGTGCCAGCAGTGAGGGTCGGGATTATGGCTACACCTTC. Translating gives CASSEGRDYGYTF.

The chain recombines TRBV5-1 with TRBJ2-7; D remains ambiguous. Trimming removed 1 base from V and 3 bases from J, with 8 bases in between. Germline V gene lookup returns CDR1 SGHRS and CDR2 YFSETQ. The CDR3 extends over 13 amino acids. The CDR3: CASSLPPNYEQYF. CDR3 coding DNA: TGCGCCAGCAGCTTGCCTCCGAACTACGAGCAGTACTTC.

The J gene is TRBJ2-4, the V gene TRBV6-6; D perhaps matches TRBD2 (5 bases). The CDR3 covers 13 residues. V dropped 2 bases and J dropped 7 bases, with 9 bases sitting between them. Looked up from germline, CDR1 is MNHNY and CDR2 is SVGAGI (reference sequence). CDR3 nucleotides: TGTGCCAGCAGTTACGAGGGAATTAACATTCAGTACTTC. As protein: CASSYEGINIQYF.

This sequence joins TRBV7-6 and TRBJ2-7; 7 bases map to TRBD1. J was trimmed by 2 bases and V by 5 bases; bases with no gene match: 9. CDR1 is SGHVS and CDR2 is FNYEAQ in the germline V gene. The CDR3 has 15 amino acids. CDR3 coding DNA: TGTGCCAGCAGCCTTAACAGGGGTCCCCCCTACGAGCAGTACTTC. It encodes CASSLNRGPPYEQYF.

The DNA of the CDR3 is TGTGCCAGCGGGGGACAGGGATACACTGAAGCTTTCTTT. It is translated as CASGGQGYTEAFF. The rearrangement joins TRBV2 to TRBJ1-1; TRBD1 agrees at 9 bases. The germline CDR1 and CDR2 sequences are SNHLY and FYNNEI. J gave up 3 bases and V 8 bases, and 4 bases lay outside the gene matches. There are 13 residues in the CDR3.

The V and J genes are TRBV2 and TRBJ1-4; unclear D gene. The CDR3 is 13 residues long. CDR1 and CDR2 (germline): SNHLY, FYNNEI. Trimming took 6 bases from V and 5 from J, leaving 10 bases between them. The CDR3 DNA is TGTGCCAGCAGGAAGGGTTTGAATGAAAAACTGTTTTTT. Translating it yields CASRKGLNEKLFF.

J is TRBJ2-7 and V is TRBV7-2; the D gene could be TRBD1 or TRBD2 (5 bases each). Trimming took off 0 bases at V and 3 bases at J, with 9 bases between the two ends. This CDR3 region has 14 residues. Germline V gene sequence: CDR1 SGHTA, CDR2 FQGNSA. The CDR3 reads CASSLAGDGYEQYF. As DNA, the CDR3 is TGTGCCAGCAGCTTAGCCGGGGACGGCTACGAGCAGTACTTC.

CDR3 amino acids: CASSLEARSYEQYF. The CDR3 DNA reads as TGTGCCAGCAGCTTAGAGGCCCGATCCTACGAGCAGTACTTC. The chain combines TRBV11-2 with TRBJ2-7; the D is unclear. V dropped 0 bases and J dropped 1 base, with 7 bases sitting between them. The CDR3 is 14 residues long. Germline CDR1 is SGHAT and CDR2 is FQNNGV.